Following are 26 T cell receptor beta chains from one sample sequenced in a study of blood T cell repertoires in COVID-19. TCRdb's table, derived via immunoSEQ multiplex PCR, lists solely in-frame clones and lacks some. The sample lists 210,000 or so clones, 70% to 90% occurring once. The sample taken for sequencing was peripheral blood. The receptors shown here come from a woman in her thirties or forties with acute or convalescent COVID-19.

This sequence joins TRBV9 and TRBJ2-1, with 9 bases that match TRBD2. The CDR3 has 15 residues. J gave up 1 base and V 3 bases, and 2 bases lay outside the gene matches. Germline V gene lookup returns CDR1 SGDLS and CDR2 YYNGEE. The CDR3 nucleotides are TGTGCCAGCAGCGCCGCGGGGGGGTCCTACAATGAGCAGTTCTTC. As protein: CASSAAGGSYNEQFF. Drawing the rest from reference TRBV9 and TRBJ2-1, the complete variable domain is DSGVTQTPKHLITATGQRVTLRCSPRSGDLSVYWYQQSLDQGLQFLIQYYNGEERAKGNILERFSAQQFPDLHSELNLSSLELGDSALYFCASSAAGGSYNEQFFGPGTRLTVL.

This clone was detected only a few times. The chain links TRBV5-4 to TRBJ2-3; 11 bases fit TRBD2. The V and J ends lost 4 bases and 4 bases, in that order; junction bases with no gene match: 5. Germline V gives CDR1 SGHNT, CDR2 YYREEE (reference sequence). The CDR3 contains 15 residues. The CDR3 loop is CASSPSTSGADTQYF. The CDR3 DNA reads TGTGCCAGCAGCCCCTCGACTAGCGGGGCAGATACGCAGTATTTT. The complete variable domain, with remaining parts taken from reference TRBV5-4 and TRBJ2-3, reads ETGVTQSPTHLIKTRGQQVTLRCSSQSGHNTVSWYQQALGQGPQFIFQYYREEENGRGNFPPRFSGLQFPNYSSELNVNALELDDSALYLCASSPSTSGADTQYFGPGTRLTVL.

The chain is built from TRBV7-3 and TRBJ2-3, with 7 bases identical to TRBD2. With 5 bases clipped from V and 2 bases from J, the junction kept 7 bases outside the gene matches. The CDR3 extends over 15 amino acids. The germline gives CDR1 SGHTA, CDR2 FQGTGA. CDR3 amino acids: CASSLGTIDTDTQYF. The CDR3, as DNA: TGTGCCAGCAGCCTCGGGACTATAGACACAGATACGCAGTATTTT.

V usage is TRBV5-1 and J usage is TRBJ2-5, with D possibly being TRBD1 (6 bases). The germline V gene has CDR1 SGHRS and CDR2 YFSETQ. This CDR3 spans 18 amino acids. The V gene lost 4 bases and the J gene lost 1 base, with 23 bases spanning the gap. The CDR3 sequence is CASSPFYNSDSFQETQYF. The CDR3 DNA sequence: TGCGCCAGCAGCCCATTCTATAACTCGGACAGCTTCCAAGAGACCCAGTACTTC.

The rearrangement uses TRBV2 and TRBJ2-1; the D gene is possibly TRBD2 (6 bases). V was cut by 4 bases and J by 5 bases, with 9 bases left in between. Germline assignment: CDR1 SNHLY and CDR2 FYNNEI. The CDR3 contains 13 residues. The CDR3 spells CASSGTIHNEQFF. Written as DNA, the CDR3 is TGTGCCAGCAGTGGGACTATACACAATGAGCAGTTCTTC.

The chain uses TRBV15 and TRBJ1-1, with D perhaps matching TRBD1 (5 bases). The CDR3 sequence is 14 residues long. Germline assignment: CDR1 LNHNV and CDR2 YYDKDF (reference sequence). The CDR3 DNA reads as TGTGCGGTGGGGGACTCAGGGTCGGACACTGAAGCTTTCTTT. As protein: CAVGDSGSDTEAFF.

This clone was seen only once. For the CDR3, the DNA is TGTGCCAGTAGTATTCGACAGGGGGCGCAGGAGGAGCTGTTTTTT. This encodes CASSIRQGAQEELFF. V and J are TRBV19 and TRBJ2-2, with 10 positions matching TRBD1. Germline CDR1 LNHDA, CDR2 SQIVND (reference sequence). This CDR3 has 15 amino acids. V was pared by 3 bases and J by 10 bases, with 8 bases of the junction left unmatched.

The chain carries TRBV19 and TRBJ2-1; 7 bases are shared with TRBD2. CDR1 LNHDA and CDR2 SQIVND come from the germline V gene (reference sequence). Trimming at V came to 3 bases and at J to 4 bases, leaving 21 bases not matched to a gene. CDR3 size: 20 residues. The CDR3 sequence: CASSIKRGGGDLIPYNEQFF. Written as DNA, the CDR3 is TGTGCCAGTAGTATTAAACGGGGCGGGGGAGACCTTATCCCTTACAATGAGCAGTTCTTC.

The chain uses TRBV5-6 and TRBJ2-5; D may be TRBD1 (6 bases). Trimming removed 4 bases from V and 4 bases from J, with 14 bases in between. In germline, CDR1 is SGHDT, CDR2 YYEEEE. The CDR3 totals 14 residues. The CDR3 spells CASSPRGRGETQYF. The CDR3 nucleotides read TGTGCCAGCAGCCCGCGTGGCAGGGGAGAGACCCAGTACTTC. Variable domain in full (rest from reference TRBV5-6 and TRBJ2-5): DAGVTQSPTHLIKTRGQQVTLRCSPKSGHDTVSWYQQALGQGPQFIFQYYEEEERQRGNFPDRFSGHQFPNYSSELNVNALLLGDSALYLCASSPRGRGETQYFGPGTRLLVL.

The chain joins TRBV3-1 (or the pseudogene TRBV3-2) to TRBJ2-2, with D tentatively TRBD2 (5 bases). The CDR3 is made up of 14 amino acids. The germline V gene has CDR1 LGHDT and CDR2 YNNKEL (reference sequence). The V and J ends lost 4 bases and 4 bases respectively, with 10 bases between them. CDR3 nucleotide sequence: TGTGCCAGCAGCCTTCGGGGAAGCACCGGGGAGCTGTTTTTT. Encoded protein: CASSLRGSTGELFF.

J is TRBJ1-4 and V is TRBV27, with D possibly being TRBD1 (6 bases). The CDR3 is 15 amino acids. Germline loops: CDR1 MNHEY, CDR2 SMNVEV (reference sequence). Trimming cost V 5 bases and J 4 bases, with 14 bases left between them. The DNA for the CDR3 is TGTGCCAGCAGTCCGACGGGACACTTTAATGAAAAACTGTTTTTT. Encoded protein: CASSPTGHFNEKLFF.

The table lists this clone with a few counts. The rearrangement links TRBV9 to TRBJ2-6, with 8 positions matching TRBD1. V gave up 4 bases and J gave up 2 bases; unmatched junction bases: 8. Germline lookup yields CDR1 SGDLS and CDR2 YYNGEE. This CDR3 region has 17 residues. The CDR3 DNA is TGTGCCAGCAGCCCAGGACAGGGTGGAACTGGGGCCAACGTCCTGACTTTC. It is translated as CASSPGQGGTGANVLTF.

This clone showed up just a few times. V is TRBV5-1 and J is TRBJ2-1; tentatively, D is TRBD1 (6 bases). V was shortened by 2 bases and J by 9 bases, with 12 bases between the two germline ends. The CDR3 has 13 residues. Germline V gives CDR1 SGHRS, CDR2 YFSETQ. The CDR3 spells CASSFRQVSEQFF. The CDR3 DNA sequence: TGCGCCAGCAGCTTTCGACAGGTCAGTGAGCAGTTCTTC.

V usage is TRBV10-1 and J usage is TRBJ2-3; 9 nucleotides match TRBD2. CDR1 WNHNN and CDR2 SYGVQD come from the germline V gene (reference sequence). The CDR3 has 15 amino acids. Trimming at V came to 2 bases and at J to 6 bases, leaving 6 bases not matched to a gene. The CDR3 sequence is CASSERGGGADTQYF. CDR3 nucleotide sequence: TGCGCCAGCAGTGAGCGTGGCGGGGGGGCCGATACGCAGTATTTT.

The chain is built from TRBV27 and TRBJ1-2; D gene uncertain. The V gene lost 0 bases and the J gene lost 8 bases, with 13 bases spanning the gap. This CDR3 has 14 residues. The germline gives CDR1 MNHEY, CDR2 SMNVEV (reference sequence). The CDR3 DNA sequence: TGTGCCAGCAGTTTATCGGGGAGCCTCAGAGGCTACACCTTC. It translates to CASSLSGSLRGYTF.

The J gene is TRBJ2-3, the V gene TRBV20-1; 7 nucleotides align to TRBD2. The CDR3 spans 14 residues. V lost 3 bases to trimming and J lost 3 bases; unmatched junction nucleotides: 6. Germline V gene sequence: CDR1 DFQATT, CDR2 SNEGSKA (reference sequence). Written as DNA, the CDR3 is TGCAGTGCTAGTGGACTAGTGAGGACAGATACGCAGTATTTT. It codes for CSASGLVRTDTQYF.

The chain combines TRBV21-1 with TRBJ2-1; the D call TRBD2 from the table was never checked on the DNA. TRBV21-1 constitutes a pseudogene. CDR3 length: 11 residues. This CDR3 is CASSNGLAQFF. The CDR3 bases are TGTGCCAGCAGCAACGGACTAGCCCAGTTCTTC.

This rearrangement joins TRBV7-3 to TRBJ2-3, with D perhaps TRBD1 (6 bases). The CDR3 runs to 20 residues. Looked up from germline, CDR1 is SGHTA and CDR2 is FQGTGA. Trimming removed 6 bases from V and 3 bases from J, with 31 bases in between. The CDR3 is CASSPGYTGILDPKTDTQYF. The CDR3 region has the DNA TGTGCCAGCAGTCCCGGCTATACAGGGATTCTGGACCCGAAGACAGATACGCAGTATTTT.

V usage is TRBV2 and J usage is TRBJ2-1; the D is unclear. Germline V gene lookup returns CDR1 SNHLY and CDR2 FYNNEI. Trimming removed 5 bases at V and 0 bases at J, with 20 bases between. The CDR3 is made up of 18 amino acids. CDR3 DNA sequence: TGTGCCAGCAGTTTCCTCCGCCGACAAATGAGCTCCTACAATGAGCAGTTCTTC. It specifies CASSFLRRQMSSYNEQFF.

The CDR3 sequence is CASSEPTGRAFF. The CDR3 DNA sequence: TGTGCCAGCAGCGAGCCGACAGGGCGGGCTTTCTTT. The V gene is TRBV12-3 or TRBV12-4, the J gene TRBJ1-1; 7 nucleotides line up with TRBD1. The CDR3 is 12 residues long. V dropped 6 bases and J dropped 11; count of bases not matched to a gene: 9.

The sample holds a few counts of this clone. The V call is TRBV19, the J call TRBJ1-6; TRBD1 matches 10 bases. The germline V gene has CDR1 LNHDA and CDR2 SQIVND (reference sequence). This CDR3 comprises 15 residues. Trimming cost V 6 bases and J 11 bases; bases outside gene matches: 10. CDR3 bases: TGTGCCAGTAGCTCCCTGGGACAGGGGAAAGCACCCCTCCACTTT. Translation gives CASSSLGQGKAPLHF. The whole variable domain, remainder taken from reference TRBV19 and TRBJ1-6, is DGGITQSPKYLFRKEGQNVTLSCEQNLNHDAMYWYRQDPGQGLRLIYYSQIVNDFQKGDIAEGYSVSREKKESFPLTVTSAQKNPTAFYLCASSSLGQGKAPLHFGNGTRLTVT.

V gene TRBV9 combines with J gene TRBJ2-1; 7 nucleotides line up with TRBD2. The CDR3 contains 16 residues. Per germline, CDR1 SGDLS and CDR2 YYNGEE. The V gene end was trimmed by 4 bases and the J gene end by 3 bases; junction bases not matched to a gene: 10. In nucleotides, the CDR3 is TGTGCCAGCAGCCTAGGGGCTAGCGGCATCTACAATGAGCAGTTCTTC. The encoded protein is CASSLGASGIYNEQFF.

J is TRBJ2-5 and V is TRBV7-3; 11 bases match TRBD2. Looked up from germline, CDR1 is SGHTA and CDR2 is FQGTGA. CDR3 size: 15 residues. V was pared by 5 bases and J by 3 bases, with 5 bases of the junction left unmatched. The CDR3 DNA reads as TGTGCCAGCAGCCAGGGACTAGCGGAGAAAGAGACCCAGTACTTC. Translated: CASSQGLAEKETQYF.

The V and J genes are TRBV6-7 and TRBJ1-2, with D possibly matching TRBD1 (5 bases). TRBV6-7 is an open reading frame whose function is uncertain. Trimming stripped 2 bases from V and 5 bases from J, with 18 bases between. CDR3 size: 16 residues. CDR3 nucleotides: TGTGCCAGCAGTTACAATTCGGGGTGGGGGGAGTATGGCTACACCTTC. Its protein product is CASSYNSGWGEYGYTF.

The chain combines TRBV28 with TRBJ1-5; 9 bases align to TRBD1. CDR3 length equals 18 residues. The V gene's germline CDR1 is MDHEN and CDR2 SYDVKM. V dropped 2 bases and J dropped 7; count of bases not matched to a gene: 15. CDR3: CASSLVWSTGGDGQPQHF. The CDR3 nucleotides are TGTGCCAGCAGTTTAGTTTGGTCAACAGGGGGCGATGGGCAGCCCCAGCATTTT. The complete variable domain, with remaining parts taken from reference TRBV28 and TRBJ1-5, reads DVKVTQSSRYLVKRTGEKVFLECVQDMDHENMFWYRQDPGLGLRLIYFSYDVKMKEKGDIPEGYSVSREKKERFSLILESASTNQTSMYLCASSLVWSTGGDGQPQHFGDGTRLSIL.

This clone was detected only once. The genes are TRBV4-1 and TRBJ1-1; 9 bases are a match to TRBD1. CDR3 length: 18 residues. Losses at the gene ends were 4 bases for V and 9 bases for J; bases not matched to a gene: 21. Germline CDR1 is MGHRA and CDR2 is YSYEKL. CDR3 in DNA: TGCGCCAGCAGCCCGAGGGGCACAGGGGGCTTTCCCCAATCGAAAGCTTTCTTT. Its protein product is CASSPRGTGGFPQSKAFF.